A single sample gave rise to the 18 T cell receptor beta chains below, sequenced in a study of T cells in Graves' hyperthyroidism and ophthalmopathy. Amplification yielded TCR beta CDR3 regions, with RNA transcripts as the source. Researchers ran a first-round RT-PCR on the TCR CDR3 using the HTBI primer set. In TCRdb, the multiplex PCR reads were re-called with MiXCR into one record per CDR3 protein. The sample holds about 290,000 distinct CDR3 sequences; around 16% are singletons and the top ten take approximately 35%. Sequenced material: blood. All receptors derive from a man aged 30 to 39 with Graves' hyperthyroidism.

This clonotype was seen a handful of times. The rearrangement joins TRBV6-6 to TRBJ2-3; TRBD1 is a possible D gene (6 bases). V lost 1 base and J 0 bases, leaving 14 bases between the germline ends. The length of the CDR3 is 17 residues. Per the germline V gene, CDR1 is MNHNY and CDR2 is SVGAGI (reference sequence). CDR3 region: CASSYYRASSSTDTQYF. For the CDR3, the DNA is TGTGCCAGCAGTTACTACAGGGCAAGCTCTAGCACAGATACGCAGTATTTT.

Many counts were recorded for this clonotype. The chain couples TRBV2 to TRBJ1-3; possible D gene TRBD1, 6 bases. The CDR3 runs to 15 residues. Trimming cost V 1 base and J 4 bases, with 11 bases left between them. Per the germline V gene, CDR1 is SNHLY and CDR2 is FYNNEI. The CDR3 DNA reads as TGTGCCAGCAGTGAAGGATGGGGGCGAGGAAACACCATATATTTT. Its translation is CASSEGWGRGNTIYF.

This clonotype was picked up a small number of times. The chain joins TRBV10-3 to TRBJ2-7; 10 positions agree with TRBD2. CDR1 ENHRY and CDR2 SYGVKD come from the germline V gene. The trim removed 0 bases at V and 2 bases at J, leaving 4 bases unmatched. The CDR3 runs 16 residues. CDR3 residues: CAISESLAGSTYEQYF. The CDR3 DNA sequence: TGTGCCATCAGTGAGTCACTAGCGGGATCCACCTACGAGCAGTACTTC.

This chain joins TRBV2 and TRBJ2-7; TRBD1 matches 7 bases. This CDR3 comprises 14 residues. Germline V gene data show CDR1 as SNHLY and CDR2 as FYNNEI. The V gene end was trimmed by 5 bases and the J gene end by 4 bases; junction bases not matched to a gene: 8. This CDR3 is CASSTTGTAYEQYF. The CDR3 region has the DNA TGTGCCAGCAGTACGACAGGGACCGCATACGAGCAGTACTTC.

Note on this clonotype: A much larger clone differs from this one at a single base, so this may be a read error. Here the CDR3 reads CASLPLTEAFF. CDR3 DNA: TGTGCCAGCTTGCCTCTCACTGAAGCTTTCTTT. The gene calls are TRBV6-1 and TRBJ1-1; no reliable D call. The CDR3 is 11 residues long. CDR1 is MNHNS and CDR2 is SASEGT in the germline V gene. The V end lost 8 bases, the J end lost 4 bases, and 8 bases lay between the germline ends.

The rearrangement uses TRBV11-2 and TRBJ1-6, with TRBD1 as a possible D gene (5 bases). V was cut by 5 bases and J by 3 bases, with 11 bases left in between. CDR3 size: 15 residues. Germline V lookup: CDR1 SGHAT, CDR2 FQNNGV. The CDR3 loop reads CASSQGRNYNSPLHF. In nucleotides, the CDR3 is TGTGCCAGCAGCCAGGGACGGAACTATAATTCACCCCTCCACTTT. Filled out from reference TRBV11-2 and TRBJ1-6, the complete variable domain reads EAGVAQSPRYKIIEKRQSVAFWCNPISGHATLYWYQQILGQGPKLLIQFQNNGVVDDSQLPKDRFSAERLKGVDSTLKIQPAKLEDSAVYLCASSQGRNYNSPLHFGNGTRLTVT.

This clonotype was observed a handful of times. One end of the junction is discordant with germline, which a read error may explain. This sequence joins TRBV3-1 and TRBJ2-1; tentatively, D is TRBD1 (6 bases). Germline V gene lookup returns CDR1 LGHDT and CDR2 YNNKEL (reference sequence). This CDR3 is built from 14 residues. This CDR3 reads CASSQGSRDNGQFF. Here the CDR3 DNA reads TGTGCCAGCAGCCAAGGTAGCAGGGACAATGGGCAGTTCTTC.

This clonotype was seen many times. The chain is built from TRBV29-1 and TRBJ2-4, with 11 bases aligning to TRBD2. Unmatched junction bases numbered 0, after V lost 6 bases and J lost 5 bases. Germline values: CDR1 SQVTM, CDR2 ANQGSEA. The CDR3 has 12 residues. CDR3 residues: CSVGLAENIQYF. The CDR3 DNA reads TGCAGCGTGGGACTAGCGGAAAACATTCAGTACTTC.

The chain recombines TRBV2 with TRBJ2-7, with D perhaps TRBD2 (9 bases). Trimming removed 4 bases from V and 1 base from J, with 26 bases in between. The CDR3 extends over 19 amino acids. The germline CDR1 and CDR2 sequences are SNHLY and FYNNEI. The CDR3: CASSGGLQGASGISYEQYF. CDR3 nucleotides: TGTGCCAGCAGTGGGGGCCTCCAGGGGGCTAGCGGGATTTCCTACGAGCAGTACTTC.

In its sample, this clonotype was seen many times. CDR3 nucleotides: TGTGCCAGCAAAGGGACAGCCTACGAGCAGTACTTC. It specifies CASKGTAYEQYF. This chain connects TRBV28 to TRBJ2-7; 7 bases map to TRBD1. The CDR3 totals 12 residues. CDR1 is MDHEN and CDR2 is SYDVKM in the germline V gene. J lost 2 bases, V lost 7 bases, and 2 bases had no gene match.

The genes are TRBV12-3 or TRBV12-4 and TRBJ2-7; D not resolved. V was cut by 4 bases and J by 7 bases, with 8 bases left in between. This CDR3 has 11 residues. CDR3 protein: CASSSTEEQYF. Written as DNA, the CDR3 is TGTGCCAGCAGTTCTACAGAGGAGCAGTACTTC.

This clonotype has ten or more counts. The genes are TRBV6-1 and TRBJ2-3, with D possibly TRBD1 on 6 matching bases. V was cut by 6 bases and J by 4 bases, with 26 bases left in between. Germline V gene lookup returns CDR1 MNHNS and CDR2 SASEGT. The CDR3 totals 18 residues. The CDR3 protein is CASRRPQGLSKGPDTQYF. CDR3 in DNA: TGTGCCAGCAGAAGACCCCAGGGGTTGAGCAAGGGCCCAGATACGCAGTATTTT.

This clonotype was counted only a few times. The V gene is TRBV27, the J gene TRBJ2-7; 13 nucleotides align to TRBD2. V shed 5 bases, J shed 5 bases, and the junction held 15 bases outside the gene matches. Germline lookup yields CDR1 MNHEY and CDR2 SMNVEV (reference sequence). CDR3 length: 18 amino acids. The CDR3 DNA reads as TGTGCCAGCAGTCTCAGGACTAGCGGGAGCGGTGCCCCCCACGAGCAGTACTTC. As protein: CASSLRTSGSGAPHEQYF.

This clonotype was observed many times. The V and J genes are TRBV28 and TRBJ2-1, with TRBD1 identical over 10 bases. The V and J ends lost 10 bases and 7 bases, in that order; junction bases with no gene match: 7. Germline V gene sequence: CDR1 MDHEN, CDR2 SYDVKM. This CDR3 comprises 13 residues. The chain's CDR3 is CATGTGDGNEQFF. DNA of the CDR3: TGTGCCACAGGGACAGGGGATGGGAATGAGCAGTTCTTC.

This clonotype was detected once. A much larger clone lies a single base off, so this may be a read error. The chain is built from TRBV3-1 and TRBJ1-6; 8 bases are a match to TRBD1. V gave up 8 bases and J gave up 10 bases; unmatched junction bases: 13. The CDR3 runs 15 residues. Germline CDR1 is LGHDT and CDR2 is YNNKEL (reference sequence). As DNA, the CDR3 is TGTGCCAGCGGCCTTAGTTCAGGGGGCCGGTCACCCCTCCACTTT. Encoded protein: CASGLSSGGRSPLHF. Full variable domain (missing parts from reference TRBV3-1 and TRBJ1-6): DTAVSQTPKYLVTQMGNDKSIKCEQNLGHDTMYWYKQDSKKFLKIMFSYNNKELIINETVPNRFSPKSPDKAHLNLHINSLELGDSAVYFCASGLSSGGRSPLHFGNGTRLTVT.

The V call is TRBV19, the J call TRBJ1-1; 7 bases are shared with TRBD1. In germline, CDR1 is LNHDA, CDR2 SQIVND (reference sequence). This CDR3 comprises 15 residues. Unmatched junction bases numbered 6, after V lost 5 bases and J lost 0 bases. Here the CDR3 DNA reads TGTGCCAGTAGTGATCCCGGGACAGTGAACACTGAAGCTTTCTTT. It codes for CASSDPGTVNTEAFF.

For the CDR3, the DNA is TGTGCCGCCCGGGGGGGCAGGGGGCTGAACGGGGAGCTGTTTTTT. Translated, it gives CAARGGRGLNGELFF. The J gene is TRBJ2-2, the V gene TRBV6-1; D may be TRBD1 or TRBD2 (8 bases each). V was shortened by 11 bases and J by 7 bases, with 23 bases between the two germline ends. Per the germline V gene, CDR1 is MNHNS and CDR2 is SASEGT. This CDR3 has 15 residues.

This clonotype was seen repeatedly, ten times or more. The chain uses TRBV30 and TRBJ1-1; no definite D call. This CDR3 comprises 12 residues. Trimming removed 2 bases from V and 1 base from J, with 5 bases in between. The germline V gene encodes CDR1 GTSNPN and CDR2 SVGIG (reference sequence). As DNA, the CDR3 is TGTGCCTGGAGTCAGCAGAACACTGAAGCTTTCTTT. Translating gives CAWSQQNTEAFF.